The T cell receptor (beta chain) described here comes from a study of T cells in Graves' hyperthyroidism and ophthalmopathy. Overall study context: Peripheral blood samples were taken at initial diagnosis, prior to any treatment. Study-level points and caveats: Researchers found most expanded thyroid clonotypes above 0.001 in blood as well.

RNA transcripts yielded amplified TCR beta CDR3 regions. The primer set for the first-round RT-PCR of the TCR CDR3 was HTBI. TCRdb recomputed calls from the multiplex PCR reads with MiXCR, one row per CDR3 protein. The top ten hold over 15% of the sample, which has fewer than 900,000 distinct CDR3 sequences, 15% to 20% seen once. At least ten counts were recorded for this clonotype. The antigen remains undetermined. There are 17 residues in the CDR3. CDR1 and CDR2 (germline): LGHDT, YNNKEL (reference sequence). J lost 3 bases, V lost 3 bases, and 8 bases had no gene match. The sample taken for sequencing was blood. The V call is TRBV3-1, the J call TRBJ2-2; 9 bases fit TRBD2. The origin of this receptor is a woman between 45 and 65 years old with Graves' hyperthyroidism that later progressed to Graves' ophthalmopathy. The CDR3 bases are TGTGCCAGCAGCCAGACGAGCGGGGGGTCCTACACCGGGGAGCTGTTTTTT. Protein sequence: CASSQTSGGSYTGELFF.